This T cell receptor beta chain was sequenced in a study of T cells in tuberculosis (dated by TCRdb to 2017 to 2018). At the level of the whole study: To characterize T cells specific for the mycobacterial lipid antigen glucose monomycolate (GMM), the study used CD1B tetramers together with high-throughput TCR immunosequencing. PBMC from active tuberculosis patients were archived either before standard anti-tuberculosis treatment began or within 7 days of its start. IGRA-negative adolescents, IGRA-positive adolescents with latent tuberculosis and adults with active tuberculosis, ten per group, were compared in a South African clinical cohort.

The CDR3 holds 12 amino acids from the cysteine to the phenylalanine. The kept DNA is CDR3 alone, 36 bases in frame from the first base. Via the germline V gene, CDR1 is SQVTM and CDR2 ANQGSEA. V and J are trimmed by 6 bases and 4 bases, and the gene matches miss 5 bases of the junction. Details on this clone: The antigen this receptor binds is unknown. No base-level quality is on record; no much larger clone is a single base apart.

Study-wide conclusions, independent of this receptor: The smaller NN-distances in active tuberculosis patients were driven in part by shorter CDR3-alpha lengths, while the difference seen for TCR-beta was not statistically significant. A classifier using the diverse GMM-specific repertoire reached approximately 84% accuracy (AUROC about 0.9), compared with more than 65% accuracy using GEM motif frequencies. Clinical samples were chosen by availability of cryopreserved specimens, and active tuberculosis cases were adults while controls were adolescents. Compared with IGRA-negative controls, TCR-alpha repertoires from active tuberculosis had smaller mean NN-distances to GMM-specific TCRs, which suggests that these TCRs underwent clonal expansion.

The time point tag for this specimen amounts to: new active TB diagnosis, blood taken before or within 7 days of starting treatment. Patients with active tuberculosis were defined as newly diagnosed, HIV-seronegative South African adults aged 18 years or older. Confirmation of active tuberculosis came from positive sputum smear microscopy and/or a positive M. tuberculosis culture. Unsorted cryopreserved PBMC were immunosequenced, covering on average approximately 90,000 T cells per clinical donor. The immunoSEQ multiplex PCR assay was used to generate TCR libraries, with TCR-beta and/or TCR-alpha/delta assays applied to each sample. Amplified TCR libraries were sequenced on the Illumina high-throughput platform. As for how the authors treated the data: Clustering and dimensionality reduction relied on pairwise TCRdist distances among GMM-specific receptors from T cells that were either sorted ex vivo or expanded in vitro. Each clinical repertoire was assigned a mean NN-distance score, defined as the average TCRdist to the nearest 10% of tetramer-positive reference sequences. GEM TCR motif frequency was calculated as the fraction of unique TCRs that matched known GEM sequences by V/J usage and CDR3 length. Active tuberculosis was classified by linear discriminant analysis with leave-one-out cross-validation, implemented in scikit-learn. TCRdb took over this immuneACCESS table, retaining in-frame rearrangements with V and J assigned. Such tables are incomplete; in checked studies, under half of the missing clones stem from an unresolved V gene, and the remainder is unexplained. V, J and clone size are those of that table, while D and trimming were read from the DNA. This sample has about 38,000 clones in its table, and 94% of those were observed once. 4% to 5.5% of the sample comes from the top ten.

This clonotype originated in an adult with tuberculosis. The chain employs TRBV29-1 and TRBJ2-5; the junction holds 7 bases that match TRBD1. The specimen comprised PBMCs, sampled at tuberculosis diagnosis. CDR3 reads: CSVTTGSETQYF. The nucleotide sequence is TGCAGCGTGACGACAGGGTCAGAGACCCAGTACTTC.